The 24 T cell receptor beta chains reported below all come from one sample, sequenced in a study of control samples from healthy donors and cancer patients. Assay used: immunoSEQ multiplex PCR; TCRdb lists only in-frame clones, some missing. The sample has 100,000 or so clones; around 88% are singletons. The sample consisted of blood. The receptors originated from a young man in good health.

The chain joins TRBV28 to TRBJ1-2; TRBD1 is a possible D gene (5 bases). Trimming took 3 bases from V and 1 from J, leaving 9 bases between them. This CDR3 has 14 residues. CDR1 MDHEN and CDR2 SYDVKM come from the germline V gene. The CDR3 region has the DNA TGTGCCAGCAGTTTCGGGGGAATTAACTATGGCTACACCTTC. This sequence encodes CASSFGGINYGYTF.

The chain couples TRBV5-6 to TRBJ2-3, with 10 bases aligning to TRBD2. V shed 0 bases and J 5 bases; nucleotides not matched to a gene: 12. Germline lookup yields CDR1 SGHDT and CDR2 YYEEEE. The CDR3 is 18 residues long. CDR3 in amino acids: CASSLAKVSGRSLDTQYF. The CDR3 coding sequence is TGTGCCAGCAGCTTGGCCAAAGTTAGCGGGAGGAGTTTAGATACGCAGTATTTT.

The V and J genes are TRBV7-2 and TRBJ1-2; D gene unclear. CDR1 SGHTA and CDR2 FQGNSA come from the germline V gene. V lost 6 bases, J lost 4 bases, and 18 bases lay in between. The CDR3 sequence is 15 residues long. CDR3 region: CASRQRGFTGYGYTF. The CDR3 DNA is TGTGCCAGCAGACAGCGGGGATTCACGGGCTATGGCTACACCTTC.

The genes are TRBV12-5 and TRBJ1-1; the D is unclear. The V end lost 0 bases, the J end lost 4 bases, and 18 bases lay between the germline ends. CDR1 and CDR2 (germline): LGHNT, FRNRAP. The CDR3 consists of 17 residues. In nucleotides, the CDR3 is TGTGCTAGTGGTTTGGTTAAACCCCCCCTCAGAGGCACTGAAGCTTTCTTT. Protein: CASGLVKPPLRGTEAFF.

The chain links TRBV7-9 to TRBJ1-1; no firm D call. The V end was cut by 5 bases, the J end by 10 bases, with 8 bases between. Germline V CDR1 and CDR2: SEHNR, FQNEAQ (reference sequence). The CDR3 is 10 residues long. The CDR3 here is CASSREGAFF. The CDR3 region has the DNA TGTGCCAGCAGCCGGGAGGGAGCTTTCTTT.

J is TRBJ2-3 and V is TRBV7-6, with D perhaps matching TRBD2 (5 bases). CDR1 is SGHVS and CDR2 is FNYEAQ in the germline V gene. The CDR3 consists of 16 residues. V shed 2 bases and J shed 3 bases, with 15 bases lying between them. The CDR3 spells CASSLSAGSETDTQYF. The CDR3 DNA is TGTGCCAGCAGCTTATCGGCGGGTTCAGAAACAGATACGCAGTATTTT.

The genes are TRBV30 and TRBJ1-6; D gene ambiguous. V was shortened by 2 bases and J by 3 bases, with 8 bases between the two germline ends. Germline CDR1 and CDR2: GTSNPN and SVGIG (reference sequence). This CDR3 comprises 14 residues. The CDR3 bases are TGTGCCTGGAGTTTCGACGTCTATAATTCACCCCTCCACTTT. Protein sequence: CAWSFDVYNSPLHF.

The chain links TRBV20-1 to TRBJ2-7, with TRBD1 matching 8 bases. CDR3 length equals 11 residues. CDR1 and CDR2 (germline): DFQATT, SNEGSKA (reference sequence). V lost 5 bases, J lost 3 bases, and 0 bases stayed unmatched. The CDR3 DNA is TGCAGTGCTGGACAGGGCTACGAGCAGTACTTC. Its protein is CSAGQGYEQYF.

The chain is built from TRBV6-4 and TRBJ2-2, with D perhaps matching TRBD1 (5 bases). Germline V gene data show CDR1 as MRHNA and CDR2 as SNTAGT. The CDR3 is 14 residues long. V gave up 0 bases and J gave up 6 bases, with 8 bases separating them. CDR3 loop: CASSDSGLPGELFF. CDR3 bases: TGTGCCAGCAGTGACTCGGGGCTACCCGGGGAGCTGTTTTTT.

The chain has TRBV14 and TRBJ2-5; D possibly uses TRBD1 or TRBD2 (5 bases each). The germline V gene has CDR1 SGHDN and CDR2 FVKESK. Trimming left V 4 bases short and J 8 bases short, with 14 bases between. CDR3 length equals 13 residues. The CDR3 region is CASSLVAGSTQYF. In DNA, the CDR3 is TGTGCCAGCAGCCTAGTGGCAGGGAGCACCCAGTACTTC.

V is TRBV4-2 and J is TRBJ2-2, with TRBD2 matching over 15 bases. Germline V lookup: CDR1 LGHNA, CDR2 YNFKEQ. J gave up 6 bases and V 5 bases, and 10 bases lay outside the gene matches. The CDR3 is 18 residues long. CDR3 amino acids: CASSSGLAGGPGAGELFF. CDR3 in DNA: TGTGCCAGCAGCTCCGGACTAGCGGGAGGGCCGGGCGCCGGGGAGCTGTTTTTT.

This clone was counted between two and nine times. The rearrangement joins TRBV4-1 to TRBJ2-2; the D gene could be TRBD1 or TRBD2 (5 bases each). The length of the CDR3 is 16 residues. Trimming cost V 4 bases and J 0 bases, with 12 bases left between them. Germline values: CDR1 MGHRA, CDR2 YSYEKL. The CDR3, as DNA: TGCGCCAGCAGCCCGGGACCGATTACGAACACCGGGGAGCTGTTTTTT. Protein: CASSPGPITNTGELFF.

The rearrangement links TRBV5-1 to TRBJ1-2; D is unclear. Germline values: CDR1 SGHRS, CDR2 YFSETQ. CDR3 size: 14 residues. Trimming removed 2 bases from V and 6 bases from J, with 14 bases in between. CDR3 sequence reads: CASSFTSGKDGYTF. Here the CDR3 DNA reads TGCGCCAGCAGCTTCACAAGTGGAAAAGATGGCTACACCTTC.

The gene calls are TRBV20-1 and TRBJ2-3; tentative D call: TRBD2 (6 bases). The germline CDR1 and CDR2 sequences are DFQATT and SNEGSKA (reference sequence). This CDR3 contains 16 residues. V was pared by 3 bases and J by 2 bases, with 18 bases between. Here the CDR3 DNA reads TGCAGTGCTAGTGAACCGGGACTCTCAATCACAGATACGCAGTATTTT. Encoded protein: CSASEPGLSITDTQYF.

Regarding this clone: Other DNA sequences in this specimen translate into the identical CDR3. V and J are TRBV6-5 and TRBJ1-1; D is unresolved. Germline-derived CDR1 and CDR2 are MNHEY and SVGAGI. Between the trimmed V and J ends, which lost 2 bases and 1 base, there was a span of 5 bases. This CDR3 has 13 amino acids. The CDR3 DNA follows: TGTGCCAGCAGTTACCAAGGGAACACTGAAGCTTTCTTT. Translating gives CASSYQGNTEAFF.

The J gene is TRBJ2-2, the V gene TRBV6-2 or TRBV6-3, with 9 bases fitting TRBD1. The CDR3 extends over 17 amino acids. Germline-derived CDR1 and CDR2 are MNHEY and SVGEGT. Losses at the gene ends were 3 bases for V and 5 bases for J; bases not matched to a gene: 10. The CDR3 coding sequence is TGTGCCAGCAGTTATTATATGGGACAGGGTTTTACCGGGGAGCTGTTTTTT. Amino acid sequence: CASSYYMGQGFTGELFF.

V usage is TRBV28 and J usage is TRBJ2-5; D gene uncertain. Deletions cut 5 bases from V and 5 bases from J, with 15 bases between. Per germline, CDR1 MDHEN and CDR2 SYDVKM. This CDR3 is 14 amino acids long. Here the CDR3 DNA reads TGTGCCAGCAGTCTCCCTAGTCGTTGGGAGACCCAGTACTTC. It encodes CASSLPSRWETQYF.

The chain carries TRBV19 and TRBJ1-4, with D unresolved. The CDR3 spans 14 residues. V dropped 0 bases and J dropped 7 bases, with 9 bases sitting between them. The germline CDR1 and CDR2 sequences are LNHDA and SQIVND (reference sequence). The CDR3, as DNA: TGTGCCAGTAGTATAGAGGGTCGGGGTGAAAAACTGTTTTTT. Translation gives CASSIEGRGEKLFF.

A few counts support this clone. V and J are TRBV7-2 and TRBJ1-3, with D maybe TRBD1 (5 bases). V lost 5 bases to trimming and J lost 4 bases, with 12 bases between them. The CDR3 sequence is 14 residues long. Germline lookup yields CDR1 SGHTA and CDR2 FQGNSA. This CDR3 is CASSPEGLGNTIYF. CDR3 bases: TGTGCCAGCAGCCCCGAGGGGCTGGGAAACACCATATATTTT.

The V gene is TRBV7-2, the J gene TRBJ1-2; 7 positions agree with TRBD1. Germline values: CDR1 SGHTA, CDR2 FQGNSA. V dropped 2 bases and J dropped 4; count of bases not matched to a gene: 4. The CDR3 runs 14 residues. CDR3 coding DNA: TGTGCCAGCAGCTTACCTGGGACAGTCTATGGCTACACCTTC. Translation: CASSLPGTVYGYTF.

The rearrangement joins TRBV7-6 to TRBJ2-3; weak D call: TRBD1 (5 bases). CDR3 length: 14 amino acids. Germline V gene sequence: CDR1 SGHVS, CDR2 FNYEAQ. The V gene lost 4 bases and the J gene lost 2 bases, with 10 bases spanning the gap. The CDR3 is CASSYRTSTDTQYF. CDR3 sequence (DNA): TGTGCCAGCAGCTACAGGACATCCACAGATACGCAGTATTTT.

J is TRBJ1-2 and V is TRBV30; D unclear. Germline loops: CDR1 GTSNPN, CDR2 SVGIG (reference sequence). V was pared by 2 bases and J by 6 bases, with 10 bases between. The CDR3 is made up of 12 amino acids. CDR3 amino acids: CAWSSAGNGYTF. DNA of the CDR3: TGTGCCTGGAGTTCGGCGGGGAATGGCTACACCTTC.

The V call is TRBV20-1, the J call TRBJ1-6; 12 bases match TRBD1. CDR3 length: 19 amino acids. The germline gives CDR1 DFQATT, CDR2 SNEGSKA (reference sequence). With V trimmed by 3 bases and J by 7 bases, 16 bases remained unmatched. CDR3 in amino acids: CSASGGTGGAKGRNSPLHF. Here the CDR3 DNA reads TGCAGTGCTAGTGGTGGGACAGGGGGCGCGAAAGGAAGAAATTCACCCCTCCACTTT.

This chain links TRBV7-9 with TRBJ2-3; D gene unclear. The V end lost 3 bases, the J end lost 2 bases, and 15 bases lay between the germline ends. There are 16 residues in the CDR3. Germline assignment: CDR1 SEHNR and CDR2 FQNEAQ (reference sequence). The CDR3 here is CASSLTVITLTDTQYF. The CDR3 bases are TGTGCCAGCAGCTTGACCGTGATAACCCTCACAGATACGCAGTATTTT.